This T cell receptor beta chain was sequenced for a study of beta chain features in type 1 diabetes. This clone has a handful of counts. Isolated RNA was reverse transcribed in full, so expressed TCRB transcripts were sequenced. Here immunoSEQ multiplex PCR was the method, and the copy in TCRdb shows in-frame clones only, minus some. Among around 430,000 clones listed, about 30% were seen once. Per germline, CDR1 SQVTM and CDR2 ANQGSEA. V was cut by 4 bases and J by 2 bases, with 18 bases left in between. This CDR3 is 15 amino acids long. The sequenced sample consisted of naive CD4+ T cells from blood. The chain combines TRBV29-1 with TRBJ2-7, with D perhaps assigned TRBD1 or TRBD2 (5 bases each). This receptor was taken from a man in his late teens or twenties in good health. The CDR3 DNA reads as TGCAGCGTTGTAGGGACGATACCCTCCGCCTACGAGCAGTACTTC. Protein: CSVVGTIPSAYEQYF.